These T cell receptor beta chains were read from a single sample in a study of cytomegalovirus exposure and HLA in healthy donors. Clones were sequenced by immunoSEQ multiplex PCR, and TCRdb holds only the in-frame ones, with some missing. The sample carries around 110,000 clones, around 75% recorded once. The specimen sequenced was PBMCs. The receptor source for this set is a woman aged 18-29 years in good health and CMV-seronegative. The CDR3 runs from the conserved cysteine through the conserved F or W. The order of the fields is clone size, J gene, V gene, CDR3 length, D gene, CDR3 DNA, CDR3 protein. D genes are given only for firm matches. Some rows have no size entry. The others give once, few or many, or a class for an expanded clone.

>NA|TRBJ1-4|TRBV2|16|NA
TGTGCCAGCAGTGAATGGGGTGGGGCCAATAATGAAAAACTGTTTTTT
CASSEWGGANNEKLFF
>NA|TRBJ1-4|TRBV18|15|NA
TGTGCCAGCTCACCACCGTGGTCTCCAGGTGAAAAACTGTTTTTT
CASSPPWSPGEKLFF
>NA|TRBJ1-2|TRBV28|11|NA
TGTGCCAGCAGCCCGAACTATGGCTACACCTTC
CASSPNYGYTF
>few|TRBJ2-5|TRBV5-6|15|NA
TGTGCCAGCAGCCGATCTGCCTGGGGGGAAGAGACCCAGTACTTC
CASSRSAWGEETQYF
>NA|TRBJ2-6|TRBV2|18|NA
TGTGCCAGCAGCGACTTCTTGGGGGGTGACTCTGGGGCCAACGTCCTGACTTTC
CASSDFLGGDSGANVLTF
>NA|TRBJ1-2|TRBV28|13|NA
TGTGCCAGCAGTTCCCCAGGTCAAGGCGGCTACACCTTC
CASSSPGQGGYTF
>NA|TRBJ2-7|TRBV4-1|14|NA
TGCGCCAGCAGCCAAGGCCCAGTCACCTACGAGCAGTACTTC
CASSQGPVTYEQYF
>NA|TRBJ2-2|TRBV5-6|14|NA
TGTGCCAGCAGCCGCGGACACCTCACCGGGGAGCTGTTTTTT
CASSRGHLTGELFF
>NA|TRBJ2-7|TRBV28|13|NA
TGTGCCAGCAGCAGTGCCGGGACACGGAAGCAGTACTTC
CASSSAGTRKQYF
>NA|TRBJ1-5|TRBV6-5|15|NA
TGTGCCAGCATGCCCCAGGGGATCAGTAATCAGCCCCAGCATTTT
CASMPQGISNQPQHF
>NA|TRBJ2-6|TRBV28|20|TRBD1
TGTGCCAGCACCTACACTGGGGGACAGGGGGTAGGGTCTGGGGCCAACGTCCTGACTTTC
CASTYTGGQGVGSGANVLTF
>once|TRBJ1-1|TRBV5-5|15|NA
TGTGCCAGCAGCTTGTCGGGGAGTATGAACACTGAAGCTTTCTTT
CASSLSGSMNTEAFF
>NA|TRBJ1-3|TRBV28|15|TRBD1
TGTGCCAGCAGTTTGTCGAGGGGGCTTGGAAACACCATATATTTT
CASSLSRGLGNTIYF
>NA|TRBJ1-4|TRBV18|15|NA
TGTGCCAGCTCACCCCCGGGACTGAATAATGAAAAACTGTTTTTT
CASSPPGLNNEKLFF
>NA|TRBJ1-1|TRBV10-2|11|NA
TGCGCCAGCAGTGATCGTCAGGGAGCTTTCTTT
CASSDRQGAFF
>NA|TRBJ1-1|TRBV5-1|15|TRBD1
TGCGCCAGCAGTCCAAGACAGGGGGAGAACACTGAAGCTTTCTTT
CASSPRQGENTEAFF
>NA|TRBJ1-4|TRBV19|13|NA
TGTGCCAGTGGCGGAGGTAGTGGTGAAAAACTGTTTTTT
CASGGGSGEKLFF
>NA|TRBJ1-1|TRBV30|15|TRBD1
TGTGCCTGGAGCTCCGGGACAGGGTTTTACACTGAAGCTTTCTTT
CAWSSGTGFYTEAFF
>few|TRBJ2-1|TRBV6-4|15|NA
TGTGCCAGCAGACCCAACAGGGGAGGTCGGAATGAGCAGTTCTTC
CASRPNRGGRNEQFF
>NA|TRBJ1-4|TRBV9|15|TRBD1
TGTGCCAGCAGCGTAGCCGGGACAGGGGTTGAAAAACTGTTTTTT
CASSVAGTGVEKLFF
>NA|TRBJ2-3|TRBV4-1|16|TRBD1
TGCGCCAGCAGCCAAAGACAGGGGGGCCGACCAGATACGCAGTATTTT
CASSQRQGGRPDTQYF
>few|TRBJ2-2|TRBV5-8|16|NA
TGTGCCAGCAGCCATTCCTCGGGACTCAACACCGGGGAGCTGTTTTTT
CASSHSSGLNTGELFF
>NA|TRBJ1-4|TRBV2|14|TRBD1
TGTGCCAGCAGACCTCAGGGGGCAGGTGAAAAACTGTTTTTT
CASRPQGAGEKLFF
>NA|TRBJ2-3|TRBV7-6|14|NA
TGTGCCAGCAGCTTTCTGTCCACTACAGATACGCAGTATTTT
CASSFLSTTDTQYF
>NA|TRBJ2-2|TRBV5-1|15|NA
TGCGCCAGCAGCTTGATCGGGACGAACACCGGGGAGCTGTTTTTT
CASSLIGTNTGELFF
>NA|TRBJ1-2|TRBV19|13|TRBD1
TGTGCCAGTAGTCGCAGGGGGCAGGATGGCTACACCTTC
CASSRRGQDGYTF
>NA|TRBJ2-2|TRBV6-5|16|NA
TGTGCCAGCAGTTCTCCCCGCCTAGCCCAGGACGGGGAGCTGTTTTTT
CASSSPRLAQDGELFF
>few|TRBJ1-2|TRBV15|12|NA
TGTGCCACCAGCCAGGCTAACTATGGCTACACCTTC
CATSQANYGYTF
>NA|TRBJ1-2|TRBV7-9|12|TRBD1
TGTGCCAGCCGACAGGGGGACTATGGCTACACCTTC
CASRQGDYGYTF
>NA|TRBJ2-7|TRBV5-4|15|TRBD1
TGTGCCAGCAGCTGGCCGGGACAGGCAATGGGGGAGCAGTACTTC
CASSWPGQAMGEQYF
>NA|TRBJ2-3|TRBV5-4|14|NA
TGTGCCAGCAGCTTGGTAGAGAGTACAGATACGCAGTATTTT
CASSLVESTDTQYF
>NA|TRBJ2-7|TRBV6-1|14|NA
TGTGCCAGCAGAAGGGGGGAGGGCCCCTACGAGCAGTACTTC
CASRRGEGPYEQYF
>NA|TRBJ2-7|TRBV7-9|15|TRBD1
TGTGCCAGCAGCACCCCAAGACAGGGGAAGGACGAGCAGTACTTC
CASSTPRQGKDEQYF
>NA|TRBJ1-6|TRBV18|14|NA
TGTGCCAGCTCACCGGGGCAGGCTAATTCACCCCTCCACTTT
CASSPGQANSPLHF
>NA|TRBJ2-3|TRBV4-2|15|NA
TGTGCCAGCAGCCAAGACTACGGGACTGCAGATACGCAGTATTTT
CASSQDYGTADTQYF
>NA|TRBJ1-5|TRBV28|13|NA
TGTGCCAGCAGTTTTGAGAGCAATCAGCCCCAGCATTTT
CASSFESNQPQHF
>NA|TRBJ1-4|TRBV4-1|17|TRBD1
TGCGCCAGCAGCCCAGAGACCTCCGGGACAGTTAATGAAAAACTGTTTTTT
CASSPETSGTVNEKLFF
>NA|TRBJ2-7|TRBV18|18|TRBD1
TGTGCCAGCTCACACTCCCCCCTACAGGGGGTAACGTCCTACGAGCAGTACTTC
CASSHSPLQGVTSYEQYF
>few|TRBJ1-2|TRBV4-1|13|TRBD1
TGCGCCAGCAGTACTCAGACAGGGTCGGGCTACACCTTC
CASSTQTGSGYTF
>once|TRBJ1-2|TRBV29-1|15|NA
TGCAGCGTCGGACAGTCGCCCAATTCGCGCTATGGCTACACCTTC
CSVGQSPNSRYGYTF
>NA|TRBJ1-1|TRBV30|16|NA
TGTGCCTGGAGATCACATCCGGGACAACTTCGGTTGATGGCTTTCTTT
CAWRSHPGQLRLMAFF
>NA|TRBJ1-2|TRBV5-1|13|NA
TGCGCCAGCAGCTTCCAGGACTCCTATGGCTACACCTTC
CASSFQDSYGYTF
>NA|TRBJ1-4|TRBV7-9|14|TRBD1
TGTGCCAGCAGCTCGGAGTGGGACAGTGAAAAACTGTTTTTT
CASSSEWDSEKLFF
>NA|TRBJ2-3|TRBV5-1|14|TRBD1
TGCGCCAGCAGCCTTCAGGGGGGCACAGATACGCAGTATTTT
CASSLQGGTDTQYF
>NA|TRBJ2-7|TRBV11-2|16|TRBD1
TGTGCCAGCAGCTTAGTCTCCGGGACAGGGGCCTACGAGCAGTACTTC
CASSLVSGTGAYEQYF
>NA|TRBJ2-2|TRBV5-1|17|TRBD2
TGCGCCAGCAGCTCCGGGACTAGCGGGTTTAACACCGGGGAGCTGTTTTTT
CASSSGTSGFNTGELFF
>NA|TRBJ1-5|TRBV19|15|NA
TGTGCCAGTAGTATACTCCAGGGGATCGGCCAGCCCCAGCATTTT
CASSILQGIGQPQHF
>NA|TRBJ2-3|TRBV11-2|13|NA
TGTGCCAGCAGCTTAGGGCGGACAGATACGCAGTATTTT
CASSLGRTDTQYF
>NA|TRBJ1-5|TRBV28|15|TRBD1
TGTGCCAGCAGTTTTCAGGGCAGGGGGAATCAGCCCCAGCATTTT
CASSFQGRGNQPQHF
>NA|TRBJ1-2|TRBV15|15|TRBD1
TGTGCCACCAGCAGAGATGGGACAGGGCAATTTGGCTACACCTTC
CATSRDGTGQFGYTF
>NA|TRBJ2-2|TRBV5-4|19|TRBD1
TGTGCCAGCAGACCCTGGACAGGGGGCTCCCTAACGAACACCGGGGAGCTGTTTTTT
CASRPWTGGSLTNTGELFF
>NA|TRBJ2-3|TRBV4-1|15|NA
TGCGCCAGCAGCCAGTCCCCCGGGGACACAGATACGCAGTATTTT
CASSQSPGDTDTQYF
>few|TRBJ2-5|TRBV19|15|TRBD2
TGTGCCAGTAGTATTGGGACTAGCGGCCCGGAGACCCAGTACTTC
CASSIGTSGPETQYF
>NA|TRBJ1-1|TRBV5-1|16|TRBD1
TGCGCCAGCAGCTTGAACGGACAGGCTCTGAACACTGAAGCTTTCTTT
CASSLNGQALNTEAFF
>NA|TRBJ2-3|TRBV5-1|15|NA
TGCGCCAGCAGCTTGGGCGACTCCGGCACAGATACGCAGTATTTT
CASSLGDSGTDTQYF
>NA|TRBJ2-5|TRBV11-2|14|NA
TGTGCCAGCAGCTTAGTACAGGGTCAAGAGACCCAGTACTTC
CASSLVQGQETQYF
>few|TRBJ1-2|TRBV29-1|12|NA
TGCAGCGCCCGACGGGAGTTACTCGGCTACACCTTC
CSARRELLGYTF
>NA|TRBJ2-7|TRBV5-1|15|NA
TGCGCCAGCAGGATCTGGGCAGGGATTAACTACGAGCAGTACTTC
CASRIWAGINYEQYF
>NA|TRBJ1-5|TRBV28|16|TRBD1
TGTGCCAGCAGTTCCGGGACAGAGTACGGCAATCAGCCCCAGCATTTT
CASSSGTEYGNQPQHF